Here is one TCR beta chain with its context. The sample is drawn from a study of blood T cell repertoires in COVID-19. The CDR3 is made up of 15 amino acids. Germline assignment: CDR1 SGHRS and CDR2 YFSETQ. Trimming cost V 3 bases and J 8 bases, with 18 bases left between them. Libraries were prepared by immunoSEQ multiplex PCR; TCRdb keeps only in-frame clonotypes and omits some of them. Among roughly 180,000 clones, 65% to 85% were seen once, and the ten largest hold around 5.3%. Across roughly 25 US areas, participants ranged in age from about 18 to 100 years. Membership in each cohort depended on participant-reported clinical history.

Sequencing was performed on PBMCs or T cells enriched from blood (not recorded which). This clonotype originated in a woman between 40 and 50 years old with acute COVID-19. V gene TRBV5-1 combines with J gene TRBJ1-3; D might be TRBD1 (6 bases). CDR3 DNA sequence: TGCGCCAGCAGCTCCCGAGGGGTCAGGGGCGACACCATATATTTT. It translates to CASSSRGVRGDTIYF.